This T cell receptor (beta chain) came from a study of blood T cells in healthy people across ages. Study-level results: Percentage of naive T cells showed a strong correlation with TCR beta diversity. Greater diversity and more naive CD4+ cells were seen in long-lived donors than in aged donors.

In the case of this clonotype: The antigen is undetermined. A much larger clone lies one base from this, so it may be a read error.

Collection of 9.5 to 10 milliliters of peripheral blood was performed for each donor. A second about 7 to 12 cycle PCR used barcoded and J-beta primers. All cDNA molecules were each tagged by a template-switch adaptor with 12 random nucleotides. MiXCR, run by TCRdb on the 5' RACE reads, gives a single entry per CDR3 protein. The data show around 1.7 million distinct CDR3 sequences, approximately 30% seen once. This CDR3 spans 14 amino acids. Looked up from germline, CDR1 is SGHVS and CDR2 is FNYEAQ. The rearrangement uses TRBV7-6 and TRBJ2-5; D is uncertain. Sequencing was carried out using blood. The TCR comes from a woman in her 30s in good health. The CDR3: CARSRQLQQETQYF. DNA for the CDR3: TGTGCCCGCAGTAGGCAGCTCCAACAAGAGACCCAGTACTTC.